This T cell receptor beta chain comes out of a study of OX40 agonist ivuxolimab in advanced cancers. Study information: Patients assigned to dose escalation were diagnosed with hepatocellular carcinoma, melanoma, renal cell or head and neck cancer.

Study results and caveats: The specificity for antigen of the expanded peripheral T cells was not determined. At 0.1 to 3.0 mg/kg and by week 6, clonal expansion occurred in CD4+ and CD8+ blood T cells.

Looked up from germline, CDR1 is MNHEY and CDR2 is SMNVEV (reference sequence). This CDR3 region has 15 residues. With 4 bases removed from V and 3 bases from J, the gap between germline ends came to 15 bases. Concerning this clone itself: Its antigen is unidentified.

The method was immunoSEQ multiplex PCR; TCRdb's version includes in-frame clones alone and lacks a portion of them. The table has roughly 70,000 clones, just under 90% seen once; the top ten hold 9.5% to 12%. This chain joins TRBV27 and TRBJ1-2; tentative D call: TRBD1 (6 bases). The clonotype was recovered from an adult with an advanced solid tumor such as melanoma, head and neck, liver or kidney cancer. The sample consisted of CD4+ or CD8+ T cells sorted from blood, taken in a trial of the OX40 agonist ivuxolimab. Here the CDR3 reads CASSSSGQNYYGYTF. The CDR3 nucleotides read TGTGCCAGCAGTTCCTCGGGACAAAACTACTATGGCTACACCTTC.